This is a list of T cell receptor beta chains from one sample in a study of control samples from healthy donors and cancer patients. Produced via immunoSEQ multiplex PCR; TCRdb's table is partial and in-frame only. The table includes tens of thousands of clones, roughly nine tenths detected once. Sequencing was carried out using PBMCs. The source is a man aged 60 to 69 with colorectal cancer. CDR3s include the opening cysteine and the closing phenylalanine or tryptophan. D genes are given only for firm matches. Rows give clone size only sometimes, using once, few, many, or a class for an expanded clone.

V	size	D	J	CDR3	DNA
TRBV11-3	.	.	TRBJ1-2	CASSPAGVRGGYTF	TGTGCCAGCAGCCCGGCTGGGGTCCGGGGCGGCTACACCTTC
TRBV6-1	once	TRBD2	TRBJ2-6	CASSEGGAGANVLTF	TGTGCCAGCAGTGAGGGGGGGGCTGGGGCCAACGTCCTGACTTTC
TRBV28	.	.	TRBJ1-2	CASSTGGAYGYTF	TGTGCCAGCAGTACCGGGGGTGCCTATGGCTACACCTTC
TRBV19	.	.	TRBJ1-1	CASSRTGTLVTEAFF	TGTGCCAGTAGTAGAACCGGGACACTTGTGACTGAAGCTTTCTTT
TRBV9	.	.	TRBJ2-3	CASSKEISTDTQYF	TGTGCCAGCAGCAAGGAGATTAGCACAGATACGCAGTATTTT
TRBV3-1/TRBV3-2	.	TRBD1	TRBJ1-1	CASSQGGRTEAFF	TGTGCCAGCAGTCAAGGGGGCCGGACTGAAGCTTTCTTT
TRBV5-1	.	TRBD1	TRBJ2-7	CASSSRQGPIEQYF	TGCGCCAGCAGCTCAAGACAGGGGCCGATCGAGCAGTACTTC
TRBV2	.	.	TRBJ1-6	CASSARARIPGAHSPLHF	TGTGCCAGCAGTGCGCGGGCCAGGATTCCCGGGGCCCATTCACCCCTCCACTTT
TRBV2	.	.	TRBJ2-2	CASRASSSGELFF	TGTGCCAGCAGAGCCAGCTCGAGCGGGGAGCTGTTTTTT
TRBV25-1	.	.	TRBJ2-2	CASSELESGGELFF	TGTGCCAGCAGTGAACTTGAATCGGGGGGGGAGCTGTTTTTT
TRBV18	.	TRBD1	TRBJ1-1	CASSPTGGNTEAFF	TGTGCCAGCTCACCGACAGGGGGAAACACTGAAGCTTTCTTT
TRBV15	.	TRBD1	TRBJ1-1	CATSRDPRGLTEAFF	TGTGCCACCAGCAGAGATCCCAGGGGGCTCACTGAAGCTTTCTTT
TRBV24-1	.	TRBD1	TRBJ2-3	CATSKGGSGTDTQYF	TGTGCCACCAGTAAAGGGGGCTCCGGCACAGATACGCAGTATTTT
TRBV9	.	.	TRBJ2-7	CASSVGGGLTYEQYF	TGTGCCAGCAGCGTTGGGGGGGGCCTCACCTACGAGCAGTACTTC
TRBV6-6	few	.	TRBJ2-7	CASSPAVYEQYF	TGTGCCAGCAGTCCAGCGGTCTACGAGCAGTACTTC
TRBV5-1	.	.	TRBJ2-5	CASSLKSYLETQYF	TGCGCCAGCAGCTTGAAGTCCTACCTAGAGACCCAGTACTTC
TRBV15	.	.	TRBJ1-2	CATSRGAGGAYGYTF	TGTGCCACCAGCAGAGGGGCGGGAGGGGCCTATGGCTACACCTTC
TRBV4-1	.	TRBD1	TRBJ1-6	CASSIRGQGNSPLHF	TGCGCCAGCAGCATCCGGGGACAGGGAAATTCACCCCTCCACTTT
TRBV18	.	.	TRBJ2-6	CASSARSGANVLTF	TGTGCCAGCTCAGCCCGCTCTGGGGCCAACGTCCTGACTTTC
TRBV10-2	.	.	TRBJ1-5	CASSEGLTSEPQHF	TGCGCCAGCAGTGAAGGTCTAACGAGTGAGCCCCAGCATTTT
TRBV5-1	.	.	TRBJ2-7	CASSFGSSYEQYF	TGCGCCAGCAGCTTCGGGAGCTCCTACGAGCAGTACTTC
TRBV30	.	.	TRBJ1-6	CAWKVGHTGKNSPLHF	TGTGCCTGGAAGGTGGGGCACACGGGGAAAAATTCACCCCTCCACTTT